This T cell receptor beta chain derives from a study of cytomegalovirus exposure and HLA in healthy donors. Study background: The early release's HLA-typed donors yielded about 85 million unique TCRs. Study-wide results and caveats: Sequencing probably produced one cluster of sequence variants that were highly shared. Immune exposure information comprised only CMV serostatus.

Between the trimmed V and J ends, which lost 4 bases and 6 bases, there was a span of 15 bases. The CDR3 sequence is 14 residues long. Germline CDR1 and CDR2: SGHTA and FQGNSA. PCR employed 60 Vbeta and 13 Jbeta primers. TCRdb's table, derived via immunoSEQ multiplex PCR, lists solely in-frame clones and lacks some. The sample lists 150,000 to 250,000 clones, more than 65% seen once, with roughly 1.5% in the top ten. A note on this clone: The antigen is undetermined.

The sequencing sample was made of PBMCs. The source is a girl under 18 in good health and CMV-seropositive. V and J are TRBV7-2 and TRBJ1-1, with D possibly TRBD1 on 6 matching bases. In nucleotides, the CDR3 is TGTGCCAGCAGCTCACAAGACAGGCTCTCTGAAGCTTTCTTT. It translates to CASSSQDRLSEAFF.